A selection of T cell receptor beta chains follows, all from one sample in a study of blood T cell repertoires in COVID-19. The table came from immunoSEQ multiplex PCR; TCRdb's copy has only in-frame clones and leaves some out. The repertoire has around 29,000 clones, 85% to 90% of them found once; the top ten carry roughly 6%. The source material was peripheral blood. These receptors were taken from a human donor in a cohort sampled during active COVID-19. The CDR3 runs from the conserved cysteine through the conserved F or W. A D gene is named only where the DNA matches it firmly. Clone size is not always given. Where it is, it says once, few, many or a class for expanded clones.

-	TRBJ1-4	TRBD1	TRBV2	TGTGGAGGACAGGGGGGAGCCTCGGCTAATGAAAAACTGTTTTTT	CGGQGGASANEKLFF
-	TRBJ1-3	-	TRBV5-6	TGTGCCAGCAGCTGGGTACAGAACTCTGGAAACACCATATATTTT	CASSWVQNSGNTIYF
-	TRBJ2-7	TRBD1	TRBV7-8	TGTGCCAGCAGCCAATCCCGGGACAGGGAAGTCGAGCAGTACTTC	CASSQSRDREVEQYF
-	TRBJ1-2	-	TRBV19	TGTGCCAGTCACGGGGGTTTGTATGGCTACACCTTC	CASHGGLYGYTF
once	TRBJ2-1	-	TRBV19	TGTGCCAGTAGTAGGAGGCAGGGGGGCTCCTACAATGAGCAGTTCTTC	CASSRRQGGSYNEQFF
-	TRBJ1-4	-	TRBV6-5	TGTGCCACTACTCTACAGGGCACTAATGGGGAAAAACTGTTTTTT	CATTLQGTNGEKLFF
-	TRBJ1-4	-	TRBV4-1	TGCGCCAGCAGCCAAGATCGGGGGGGCACTAATGAAAAACTGTTTTTT	CASSQDRGGTNEKLFF
-	TRBJ2-7	-	TRBV3-1/TRBV3-2	TGTGCCAGCAGCCAAGACAGGGCCAACGAGCAGTACTTC	CASSQDRANEQYF
-	TRBJ1-2	-	TRBV29-1	TGCAGCGTTGAATGGCAGCCTAGTAGTGACTACACCTTC	CSVEWQPSSDYTF
-	TRBJ1-5	TRBD1	TRBV2	TGTGCCAGCAGGAACACCTGGGACAGGGGGAATCAGCCCCAGCATTTT	CASRNTWDRGNQPQHF
once	TRBJ1-2	-	TRBV9	TGTGCCAGCAGCCCGAGGGGGGGACCCATCTATGGCTACACCTTC	CASSPRGGPIYGYTF
-	TRBJ2-7	TRBD1	TRBV7-9	TGTGCCAGCAGTCCGCCCGCAGGGGGTTCCTACGAGCAGTACTTC	CASSPPAGGSYEQYF
-	TRBJ2-2	TRBD2	TRBV5-6	TGTGCCAGCAGCTTGATGGTCGGGGGACTAGCGGGGTCCGGGGAGCTGTTTTTT	CASSLMVGGLAGSGELFF
-	TRBJ2-5	-	TRBV6-2/TRBV6-3	TGTGCCAGCAGTTACGTATTTCAAGAGACCCAGTACTTC	CASSYVFQETQYF
-	TRBJ2-1	TRBD1	TRBV14	TGTGCCAGCAGCCCCATGACAGGGGCCGGCAATGAGCAGTTCTTC	CASSPMTGAGNEQFF
-	TRBJ1-1	TRBD1	TRBV5-6	TGTGCCAGTCTCCAAGCAGGGGGGCCGAACACTGAAGCTTTCTTT	CASLQAGGPNTEAFF
-	TRBJ1-1	TRBD1	TRBV28	TGTGCCAGCAGGACGACAGGGGGGATGAACACTGAAGCTTTCTTT	CASRTTGGMNTEAFF
-	TRBJ2-3	-	TRBV10-3	TGTGCCATCGGGGGGACCGCCTCAGATACGCAGTATTTT	CAIGGTASDTQYF
-	TRBJ2-1	-	TRBV12-3/TRBV12-4	TGTGCCAGCAGTTTTGGCCATGAGGGTGAGCAGTTCTTC	CASSFGHEGEQFF
-	TRBJ1-5	-	TRBV21-1	TGTGCCAGCAGCGCTCGGACTTACCGGGATCAGCCCCAGCATTTT	CASSARTYRDQPQHF
-	TRBJ2-3	TRBD2	TRBV4-1	TGCGCCAGCAGCCAAGGCCCTACTAGCGGGTACACAGATACGCAGTATTTT	CASSQGPTSGYTDTQYF
-	TRBJ2-1	TRBD2	TRBV7-6	TGTGCCAGCAGCTTAACAAGGACTAGCTCGAGCTCCTACAATGAGCAGTTCTTC	CASSLTRTSSSSYNEQFF
-	TRBJ2-1	-	TRBV6-4	TGTGCCAGCAGTGATGGTCCCCAGGCGGAGCAGTTCTTC	CASSDGPQAEQFF
-	TRBJ1-1	-	TRBV2	TGTGCCAGCAGTCCCCTAAGGGGCACTGAAGCTTTCTTT	CASSPLRGTEAFF
few	TRBJ1-6	-	TRBV6-2/TRBV6-3	TGTGCCAGCAGTTACGAACGGAGTGTGAGGCCCCTCCACTTT	CASSYERSVRPLHF
once	TRBJ2-1	-	TRBV7-2	TGTGCCAGCAGCTTAGCAAGTCGCGGGGGCTTGAATGAGCAGTTCTTC	CASSLASRGGLNEQFF
few	TRBJ1-4	TRBD1	TRBV6-2/TRBV6-3	TGTGCCAGCAGCAAGACAGGGGGCGTCGAAAAACTGTTTTTT	CASSKTGGVEKLFF
-	TRBJ1-2	-	TRBV9	TGTGCCAGCAGCGCGAGGGGGGAGGGGCAGAACAACTATGGCTACACCTTC	CASSARGEGQNNYGYTF
-	TRBJ1-1	TRBD1	TRBV11-2	TGTGCCAGCAGCCCAGAAAGACAGGGGTCCACTGAAGCTTTCTTT	CASSPERQGSTEAFF
-	TRBJ1-3	TRBD1	TRBV3-1/TRBV3-2	TGTGCCAGCAGCCAGGGTTTTGGAGGGACAGGGTCTGGAAACACCATATATTTT	CASSQGFGGTGSGNTIYF
once	TRBJ2-7	TRBD1	TRBV27	TGTGCCAGCAGTTTATTTGAGGGGGCTTGGGACGAGCAGTACTTC	CASSLFEGAWDEQYF
-	TRBJ2-7	TRBD2	TRBV7-2	TGTGCCAGCAGCCCAAGGACTAGCGGGGCCTACGAGCAGTACTTC	CASSPRTSGAYEQYF
-	TRBJ2-7	TRBD2	TRBV6-5	TGTGCCAGCAACTCCGCCCGGGGGGTCTACGAGCAGTACTTC	CASNSARGVYEQYF
-	TRBJ2-7	TRBD2	TRBV6-2/TRBV6-3	TGTGCCAGCAGTTACGCTAGCGGACTCTACGAGCAGTACTTC	CASSYASGLYEQYF
-	TRBJ1-2	-	TRBV2	TGTGCCAGCAGAATTGGGGTGGGGGGTCCGTCGGGCGGCTACACCTTC	CASRIGVGGPSGGYTF
-	TRBJ1-1	-	TRBV29-1	TGCAGCGTGGAACAGGGAGGTTGGACTGAAGCTTTCTTT	CSVEQGGWTEAFF
-	TRBJ2-1	TRBD2	TRBV7-3	TGTGCCAGCAGCTTACTAGCGGGGGCGGAGCAGTTCTTC	CASSLLAGAEQFF
medium-sized	TRBJ2-7	-	TRBV27	TGTGCCAGCAGCGAACGAGGAGGGGGGGACGAGCAGTACTTC	CASSERGGGDEQYF
once	TRBJ2-3	TRBD1	TRBV7-3	TGTGCCAGCAGTCCCGGGACAGCTAGCACAGATACGCAGTATTTT	CASSPGTASTDTQYF
-	TRBJ2-7	-	TRBV6-6	TGTGCCAGCAGCCCCGACAACACCTACGAGCAGTACTTC	CASSPDNTYEQYF
-	TRBJ2-2	-	TRBV5-4	TGTGCCAGCAGCCCCCGGGACTTTTCGGCCGGGGAGCTGTTTTTT	CASSPRDFSAGELFF
once	TRBJ2-7	-	TRBV4-2	TGTGCCAGCAGCCTCGGGAGCGGTAAAGAGCAGTACTTC	CASSLGSGKEQYF
-	TRBJ1-4	-	TRBV3-1/TRBV3-2	TGTGCCAGCAGCCAAGGAGGGTATAATGAAAAACTGTTTTTT	CASSQGGYNEKLFF
-	TRBJ1-5	TRBD1	TRBV24-1	TGTGCCACCAGTGAGGGACAGGGAGGGGGTAGCAATCAGCCCCAGCATTTT	CATSEGQGGGSNQPQHF
-	TRBJ2-7	TRBD2	TRBV5-4	TGTGCCACCGGGTGGGGGGGGTCCTTCGAGCAGTACTTC	CATGWGGSFEQYF
once	TRBJ1-2	-	TRBV4-3	TGCGCCAGCAGCCAAGGTGGGGGGAGTGAGAATGGCTACACCTTC	CASSQGGGSENGYTF
-	TRBJ1-5	-	TRBV7-6	TGTGCCAGCAGCCAGGACAGAACTTCCAATCAGCCCCAGCATTTT	CASSQDRTSNQPQHF
-	TRBJ2-5	TRBD1	TRBV11-2	TGTGCCAGCAGCTCGAATTTGGGACAGATCCAAGAGACCCAGTACTTC	CASSSNLGQIQETQYF
-	TRBJ2-5	-	TRBV7-9	TGTGCCAGCAGCCCCGCCTTTTCGGTACGGGAGACCCAGTACTTC	CASSPAFSVRETQYF
-	TRBJ1-4	TRBD1	TRBV6-5	TGTGCCAGCGGGCAGGGGGCGCGGCCTAATGAAAAACTGTTTTTT	CASGQGARPNEKLFF
-	TRBJ2-7	TRBD1	TRBV12-5	TGTGCTAGTGGTGCCTCAGGACAGGGAATAGTCTACGAGCAGTACTTC	CASGASGQGIVYEQYF
-	TRBJ1-4	-	TRBV12-3/TRBV12-4	TGTGCCAGCAGTTCCTATAATGAAAAACTGTTTTTT	CASSSYNEKLFF
-	TRBJ2-6	-	TRBV23-1	TGCGCCAGCAGTCAATTTGGGGAAGGGGCCCACTCTGGGGCCAACGTCCTGACTTTC	CASSQFGEGAHSGANVLTF